This T cell receptor (beta chain) was retrieved from a study of T cell responses to AZD1222 COVID-19 vaccine. Using immunoSEQ multiplex PCR, the repertoire was profiled, and TCRdb retains in-frame clones only, with some absent. Among around 80,000 clones listed, 92% were seen once. Both about-4-week and about-12-week second-dose recipients were combined. Overall study results and limits: Vaccine-associated CD4 TCRs ranged over spike, dominating at 160-218 and 743-854. It should be noted that donors were predominantly white British and more often female, and clonal diversity was possibly underestimated. At study baseline, merely six AZD1222 recipients were seropositive.

Germline loops: CDR1 MNHEY, CDR2 SVGAGI. This CDR3 has 13 residues. J was trimmed by 6 bases and V by 8 bases; bases with no gene match: 8. This clone was detected only once. The antigen remains unidentified. The chain combines TRBV6-5 with TRBJ1-1; TRBD1 aligns across 8 bases. The material was peripheral blood, obtained 28 days after the second AZD1222 dose. This clonotype originated in an adult who received the AZD1222 COVID-19 vaccine. The DNA of the CDR3 is TGTGCCAGCGCAGAGACAGGGGACTCTGAAGCTTTCTTT. It codes for CASAETGDSEAFF.